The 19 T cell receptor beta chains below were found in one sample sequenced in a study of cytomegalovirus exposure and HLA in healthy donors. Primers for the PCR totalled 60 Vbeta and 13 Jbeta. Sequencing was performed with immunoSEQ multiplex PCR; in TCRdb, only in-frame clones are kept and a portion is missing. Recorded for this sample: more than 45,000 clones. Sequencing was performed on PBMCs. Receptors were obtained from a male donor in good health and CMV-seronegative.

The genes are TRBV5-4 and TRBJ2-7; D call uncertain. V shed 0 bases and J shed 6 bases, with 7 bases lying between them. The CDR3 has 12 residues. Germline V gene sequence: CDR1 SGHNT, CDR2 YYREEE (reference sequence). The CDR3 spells CASSLGTGEQYF. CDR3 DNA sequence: TGTGCCAGCAGCTTGGGTACCGGCGAGCAGTACTTC. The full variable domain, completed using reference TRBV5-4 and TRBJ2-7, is ETGVTQSPTHLIKTRGQQVTLRCSSQSGHNTVSWYQQALGQGPQFIFQYYREEENGRGNFPPRFSGLQFPNYSSELNVNALELDDSALYLCASSLGTGEQYFGPGTRLTVT.

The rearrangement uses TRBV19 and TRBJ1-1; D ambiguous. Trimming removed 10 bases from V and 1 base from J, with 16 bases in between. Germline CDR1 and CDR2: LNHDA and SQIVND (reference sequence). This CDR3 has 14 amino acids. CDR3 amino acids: CATSVEGPNTEAFF. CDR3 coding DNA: TGTGCCACTAGCGTCGAGGGCCCGAACACTGAAGCTTTCTTT.

The CDR3 sequence: CSVVTGLTEAFF. As DNA, the CDR3 is TGCAGCGTTGTGACAGGGCTCACTGAAGCTTTCTTT. V usage is TRBV29-1 and J usage is TRBJ1-1; 7 nucleotides align to TRBD1. Trimming took 4 bases from V and 4 from J; bases not matched to a gene: 3. The CDR3 extends over 12 amino acids. Germline assignment: CDR1 SQVTM and CDR2 ANQGSEA.

The CDR3 loop is CASSPLALSAYEQYF. The CDR3 DNA sequence: TGTGCCAGCAGTCCCTTGGCGTTGAGCGCCTACGAGCAGTACTTC. The chain is built from TRBV7-8 and TRBJ2-7; the D is unclear. V lost 6 bases and J 2 bases, leaving 17 bases between the germline ends. Germline V lookup: CDR1 SGHVS, CDR2 FQNEAQ. CDR3 length: 15 amino acids. The full variable domain, its missing parts supplied by reference TRBV7-8 and TRBJ2-7, is GAGVSQSPRYKVAKRGQDVALRCDPISGHVSLFWYQQALGQGPEFLTYFQNEAQLDKSGLPSDRFFAERPEGSVSTLKIQRTQQEDSAVYLCASSPLALSAYEQYFGPGTRLTVT.

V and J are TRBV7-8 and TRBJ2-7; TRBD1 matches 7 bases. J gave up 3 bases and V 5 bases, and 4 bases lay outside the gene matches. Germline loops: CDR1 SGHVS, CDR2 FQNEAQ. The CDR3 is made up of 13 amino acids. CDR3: CASSRDSDYEQYF. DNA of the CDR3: TGTGCCAGCAGCCGGGACAGCGACTACGAGCAGTACTTC.

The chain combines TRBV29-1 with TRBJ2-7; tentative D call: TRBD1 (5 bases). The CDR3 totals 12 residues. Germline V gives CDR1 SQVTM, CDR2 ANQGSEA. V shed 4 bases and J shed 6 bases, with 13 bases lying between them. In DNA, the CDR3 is TGCAGCGTTGTAGGCAGGGTCGGCGAGCAGTACTTC. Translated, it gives CSVVGRVGEQYF.

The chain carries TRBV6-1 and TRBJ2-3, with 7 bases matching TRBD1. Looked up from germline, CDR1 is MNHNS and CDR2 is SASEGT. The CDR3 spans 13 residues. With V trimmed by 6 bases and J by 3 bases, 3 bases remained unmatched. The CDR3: CASSGTETDTQYF. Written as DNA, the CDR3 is TGTGCCAGCAGCGGGACAGAAACAGATACGCAGTATTTT.

For the CDR3, the DNA is TGTGCCAGAAGCTTATCAACAGATAATACGCCCTACAATGAGCAGTTCTTC. This sequence encodes CARSLSTDNTPYNEQFF. The chain has TRBV5-3 and TRBJ2-1; D gene ambiguous. TRBV5-3 counts as an open reading frame of uncertain function. V was pared by 2 bases and J by 2 bases, with 17 bases between. This CDR3 is 17 amino acids long.

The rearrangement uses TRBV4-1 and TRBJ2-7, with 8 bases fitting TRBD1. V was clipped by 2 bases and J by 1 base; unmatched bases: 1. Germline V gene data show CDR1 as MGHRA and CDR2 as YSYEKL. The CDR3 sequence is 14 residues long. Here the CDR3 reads CASSQRTGSYEQYF. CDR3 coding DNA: TGCGCCAGCAGCCAAAGGACAGGGTCCTACGAGCAGTACTTC.

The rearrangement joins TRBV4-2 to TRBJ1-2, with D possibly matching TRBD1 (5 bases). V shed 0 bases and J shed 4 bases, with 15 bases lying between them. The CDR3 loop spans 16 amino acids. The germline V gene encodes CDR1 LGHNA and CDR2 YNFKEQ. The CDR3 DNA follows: TGTGCCAGCAGCCAAGACGGAGACAGCCGGGCCTATGGCTACACCTTC. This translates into CASSQDGDSRAYGYTF.

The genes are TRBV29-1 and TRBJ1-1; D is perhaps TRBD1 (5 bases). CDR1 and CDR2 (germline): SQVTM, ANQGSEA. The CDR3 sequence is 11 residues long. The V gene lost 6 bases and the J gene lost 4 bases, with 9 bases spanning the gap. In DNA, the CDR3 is TGCAGCGTCCCGGGGGGCACTGAAGCTTTCTTT. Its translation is CSVPGGTEAFF.

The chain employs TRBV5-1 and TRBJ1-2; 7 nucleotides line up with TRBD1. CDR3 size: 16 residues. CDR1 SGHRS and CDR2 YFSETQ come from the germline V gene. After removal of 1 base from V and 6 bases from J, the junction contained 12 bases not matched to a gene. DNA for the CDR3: TGCGCCAGCAGCTTGTTTATGTTCGGGACAGAAAATGGCTACACCTTC. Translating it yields CASSLFMFGTENGYTF. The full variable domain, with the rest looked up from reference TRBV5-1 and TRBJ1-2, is KAGVTQTPRYLIKTRGQQVTLSCSPISGHRSVSWYQQTPGQGLQFLFEYFSETQRNKGNFPGRFSGRQFSNSRSEMNVSTLELGDSALYLCASSLFMFGTENGYTFGSGTRLTVV.

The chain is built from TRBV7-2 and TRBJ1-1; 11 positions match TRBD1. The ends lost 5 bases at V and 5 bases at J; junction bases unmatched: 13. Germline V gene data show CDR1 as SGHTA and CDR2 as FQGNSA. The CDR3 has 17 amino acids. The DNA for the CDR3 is TGTGCCAGCAGCCAATTAGGGACAGGGGGGTTACGGACTGAAGCTTTCTTT. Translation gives CASSQLGTGGLRTEAFF.

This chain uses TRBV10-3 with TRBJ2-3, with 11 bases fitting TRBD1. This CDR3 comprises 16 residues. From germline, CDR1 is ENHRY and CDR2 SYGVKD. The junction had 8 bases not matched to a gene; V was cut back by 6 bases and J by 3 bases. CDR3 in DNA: TGTGCCATCAGCCCCGGGACAGGGGGTAATACAGATACGCAGTATTTT. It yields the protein CAISPGTGGNTDTQYF.

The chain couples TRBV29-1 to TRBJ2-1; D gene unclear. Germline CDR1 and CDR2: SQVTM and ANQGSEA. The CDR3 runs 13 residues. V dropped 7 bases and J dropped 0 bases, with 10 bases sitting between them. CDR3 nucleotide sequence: TGCAGCGACGTCCCGAGCTCCTACAATGAGCAGTTCTTC. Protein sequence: CSDVPSSYNEQFF.

The CDR3 DNA is TGTGCCAGCAGTTACTCCAAGGGACATATGAACACTGAAGCTTTCTTT. Translating it yields CASSYSKGHMNTEAFF. The chain is built from TRBV6-5 and TRBJ1-1; weak D call: TRBD1 (6 bases). The germline V gene has CDR1 MNHEY and CDR2 SVGAGI. Trimming took 0 bases from V and 0 from J, leaving 11 bases between them. The CDR3 totals 16 residues.

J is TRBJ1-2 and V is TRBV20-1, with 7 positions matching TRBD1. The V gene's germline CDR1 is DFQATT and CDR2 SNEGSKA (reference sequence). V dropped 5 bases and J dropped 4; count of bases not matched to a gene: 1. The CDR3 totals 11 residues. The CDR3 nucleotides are TGCAGTGCTGGACAGGTCTATGGCTACACCTTC. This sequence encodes CSAGQVYGYTF.

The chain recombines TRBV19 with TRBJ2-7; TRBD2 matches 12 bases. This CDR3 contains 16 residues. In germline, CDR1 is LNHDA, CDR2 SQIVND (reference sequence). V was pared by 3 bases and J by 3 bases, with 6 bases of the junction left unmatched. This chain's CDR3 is CASSMSLAGGYYEQYF. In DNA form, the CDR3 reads TGTGCCAGTAGTATGAGTCTAGCGGGGGGGTACTACGAGCAGTACTTC.

The chain's CDR3 is CASSFTGTGDQFF. The CDR3 DNA reads TGTGCCAGCAGCTTCACCGGGACAGGGGATCAGTTCTTC. The chain links TRBV9 to TRBJ2-1; the match to TRBD1 covers 10 bases. There are 13 residues in the CDR3. The V segment lost 4 bases and the J segment 13 bases; nucleotides outside the gene matches: 8. In germline, CDR1 is SGDLS, CDR2 YYNGEE. Filled out from reference TRBV9 and TRBJ2-1, the complete variable domain reads DSGVTQTPKHLITATGQRVTLRCSPRSGDLSVYWYQQSLDQGLQFLIQYYNGEERAKGNILERFSAQQFPDLHSELNLSSLELGDSALYFCASSFTGTGDQFFGPGTRLTVL.